What follows are 13 T cell receptor beta chains derived from one specimen sequenced in a study of T cell responses to AZD1222 COVID-19 vaccine. TCRdb's table, derived via immunoSEQ multiplex PCR, lists solely in-frame clones and lacks some. Here the sample spans fewer than 120,000 clones, just under 95% being singletons. The sequences come from peripheral blood, collected on day 0 of AZD1222 vaccination. The receptors derive from an adult in good health.

V usage is TRBV19 and J usage is TRBJ1-1, with 8 bases aligning to TRBD1. This CDR3 is 14 amino acids long. V lost 7 bases to trimming and J lost 5 bases; unmatched junction nucleotides: 9. Germline V CDR1 and CDR2: LNHDA, SQIVND (reference sequence). The CDR3 spells CASTIQGAGTEAFF. The CDR3 DNA reads as TGTGCCAGTACCATCCAGGGGGCAGGGACTGAAGCTTTCTTT.

The genes are TRBV4-1 and TRBJ2-4; D possibly uses TRBD1 or TRBD2 (5 bases each). Trimming pared 6 bases from V and 2 bases from J, leaving 14 bases between. CDR3 length: 15 amino acids. CDR1 and CDR2 (germline): MGHRA, YSYEKL. In nucleotides, the CDR3 is TGCGCCAGCAGTTATATCGGGACCTCCAAAAACATTCAGTACTTC. It is translated as CASSYIGTSKNIQYF.

The DNA for the CDR3 is TGTGCCAGCAGCTCTGGGAGGGGGAACTACGAGCAGTACTTC. Protein sequence: CASSSGRGNYEQYF. V and J are TRBV7-9 and TRBJ2-7; tentatively, D is TRBD2 (7 bases). Germline V lookup: CDR1 SEHNR, CDR2 FQNEAQ (reference sequence). The CDR3 covers 14 residues. The V and J ends lost 4 bases and 3 bases respectively, with 13 bases between them.

The chain recombines TRBV24-1 with TRBJ2-3; 10 bases agree with TRBD2. Per the germline V gene, CDR1 is KGHDR and CDR2 is SFDVKD. V shed 4 bases, J shed 1 base, and the junction held 7 bases outside the gene matches. This CDR3 spans 17 amino acids. CDR3 protein: CATSDPTGTSGTDTQYF. CDR3 nucleotides: TGTGCCACCAGTGACCCTACCGGGACTAGCGGCACAGATACGCAGTATTTT.

The chain uses TRBV10-3 and TRBJ2-1, with 7 positions matching TRBD2. V shed 2 bases and J 7 bases; nucleotides not matched to a gene: 11. The germline gives CDR1 ENHRY, CDR2 SYGVKD. The CDR3 totals 16 residues. The CDR3 is CAISEASGRMWNEQFF. CDR3 in DNA: TGTGCCATCAGTGAGGCTAGCGGTAGAATGTGGAATGAGCAGTTCTTC.

The gene calls are TRBV24-1 and TRBJ2-5, with 10 bases matching TRBD1. With V trimmed by 5 bases and J by 5 bases, 10 bases remained unmatched. Looked up from germline, CDR1 is KGHDR and CDR2 is SFDVKD. The CDR3 spans 16 residues. As DNA, the CDR3 is TGTGCCACCAGTGTCGAGACAGGGGGCCTCGGGGAGACCCAGTACTTC. It is translated as CATSVETGGLGETQYF.

In DNA, the CDR3 is TGTGCCAGCAGTTGGGGGACAGGGCAACAGCCCCAGCATTTT. Translation gives CASSWGTGQQPQHF. This chain links TRBV28 with TRBJ1-5, with 9 positions matching TRBD1. This CDR3 is 14 amino acids long. Per germline, CDR1 MDHEN and CDR2 SYDVKM. Unmatched junction bases numbered 5, after V lost 4 bases and J lost 7 bases. Together with reference TRBV28 and TRBJ1-5, the CDR3 gives the full variable domain: DVKVTQSSRYLVKRTGEKVFLECVQDMDHENMFWYRQDPGLGLRLIYFSYDVKMKEKGDIPEGYSVSREKKERFSLILESASTNQTSMYLCASSWGTGQQPQHFGDGTRLSIL.

The V and J genes are TRBV11-3 and TRBJ1-1; 9 bases are shared with TRBD1. From germline, CDR1 is SGHNT and CDR2 YENEEA. J gave up 5 bases and V 5 bases, and 6 bases lay outside the gene matches. CDR3 size: 14 residues. CDR3 loop: CASSQSGTGTEAFF. For the CDR3, the DNA is TGTGCCAGCAGCCAATCCGGGACAGGGACTGAAGCTTTCTTT.

The J gene is TRBJ1-2, the V gene TRBV19, with TRBD1 as a possible D gene (5 bases). V was cut by 5 bases and J by 1 base, with 8 bases left in between. The germline V gene encodes CDR1 LNHDA and CDR2 SQIVND (reference sequence). This CDR3 has 13 residues. The CDR3 is CASSLQVNYGYTF. CDR3 coding DNA: TGTGCCAGTAGTTTACAGGTTAACTATGGCTACACCTTC. Full variable domain (missing parts from reference TRBV19 and TRBJ1-2): DGGITQSPKYLFRKEGQNVTLSCEQNLNHDAMYWYRQDPGQGLRLIYYSQIVNDFQKGDIAEGYSVSREKKESFPLTVTSAQKNPTAFYLCASSLQVNYGYTFGSGTRLTVV.

This clone was observed once. This rearrangement joins TRBV5-5 to TRBJ1-1; 7 positions match TRBD1. Losses at the gene ends were 1 base for V and 0 bases for J; bases not matched to a gene: 9. The CDR3 totals 17 residues. Germline values: CDR1 SGHKS, CDR2 YYEKEE (reference sequence). This CDR3 is CASSLSPGQALNTEAFF. The CDR3 DNA follows: TGTGCCAGCAGCTTGAGTCCTGGACAGGCTTTGAACACTGAAGCTTTCTTT.

This clone was observed a few times. The chain recombines TRBV3-1 (or the pseudogene TRBV3-2) with TRBJ1-4; tentatively, D is TRBD1 (5 bases). V gave up 8 bases and J gave up 0 bases, with 7 bases separating them. The CDR3 spans 13 residues. Germline V lookup: CDR1 LGHDT, CDR2 YNNKEL (reference sequence). The CDR3 here is CASQGATNEKLFF. In DNA, the CDR3 is TGTGCCAGCCAGGGAGCAACTAATGAAAAACTGTTTTTT.

V usage is TRBV9 and J usage is TRBJ1-3, with a possible D match to TRBD1 (5 bases). With 4 bases removed from V and 0 bases from J, the gap between germline ends came to 11 bases. The CDR3 loop spans 15 amino acids. Germline CDR1 reads SGDLS; CDR2 reads YYNGEE. The CDR3 DNA sequence: TGTGCCAGCAGCTACCGGACAAGCTCTGGAAACACCATATATTTT. Protein sequence: CASSYRTSSGNTIYF.

This chain links TRBV6-2 or TRBV6-3 with TRBJ2-3; D remains unclear. Trimming stripped 0 bases from V and 2 bases from J, with 6 bases between. The CDR3 extends over 14 amino acids. Germline V gene data show CDR1 as MNHEY and CDR2 as SVGEGT. The CDR3 loop reads CASSYSSNTDTQYF. The CDR3 DNA is TGTGCCAGCAGTTACTCTTCCAACACAGATACGCAGTATTTT.